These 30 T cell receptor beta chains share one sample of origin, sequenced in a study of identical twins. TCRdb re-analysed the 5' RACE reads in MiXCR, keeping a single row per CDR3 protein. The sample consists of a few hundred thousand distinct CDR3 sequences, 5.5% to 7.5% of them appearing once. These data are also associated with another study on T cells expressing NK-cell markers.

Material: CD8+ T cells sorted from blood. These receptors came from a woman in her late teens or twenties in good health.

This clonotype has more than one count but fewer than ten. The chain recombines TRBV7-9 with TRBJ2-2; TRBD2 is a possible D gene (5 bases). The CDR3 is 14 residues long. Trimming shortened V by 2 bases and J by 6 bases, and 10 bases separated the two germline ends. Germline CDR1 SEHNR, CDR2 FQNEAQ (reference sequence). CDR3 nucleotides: TGTGCCAGCAGCTTACCAGCGGTCGCCGGGGAGCTGTTTTTT. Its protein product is CASSLPAVAGELFF.

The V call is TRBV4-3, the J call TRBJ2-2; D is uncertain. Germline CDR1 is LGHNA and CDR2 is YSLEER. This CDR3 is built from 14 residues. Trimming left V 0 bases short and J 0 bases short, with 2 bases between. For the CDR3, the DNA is TGCGCCAGCAGCCAAGATACGAACACCGGGGAGCTGTTTTTT. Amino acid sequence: CASSQDTNTGELFF.

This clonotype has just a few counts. The CDR3: CASSPQGDGKANTEAFF. The DNA of the CDR3 is TGCGCCAGCAGCCCTCAGGGAGACGGCAAAGCGAACACTGAAGCTTTCTTT. This chain uses TRBV4-1 with TRBJ1-1, with TRBD1 as a possible D gene (5 bases). The ends were cut back, 4 bases at V and 1 base at J, with 19 bases in the middle. Germline V gene data show CDR1 as MGHRA and CDR2 as YSYEKL. The length of the CDR3 is 17 residues.

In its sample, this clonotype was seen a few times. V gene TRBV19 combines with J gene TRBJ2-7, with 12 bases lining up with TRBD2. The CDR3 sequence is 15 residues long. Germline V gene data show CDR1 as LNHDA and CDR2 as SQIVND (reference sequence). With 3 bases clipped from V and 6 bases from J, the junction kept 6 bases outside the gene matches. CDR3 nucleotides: TGTGCCAGTAGTATCTTGACTAGCGGGAGCTTCGAGCAGTACTTC. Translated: CASSILTSGSFEQYF. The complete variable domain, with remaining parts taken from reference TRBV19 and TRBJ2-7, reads DGGITQSPKYLFRKEGQNVTLSCEQNLNHDAMYWYRQDPGQGLRLIYYSQIVNDFQKGDIAEGYSVSREKKESFPLTVTSAQKNPTAFYLCASSILTSGSFEQYFGPGTRLTVT.

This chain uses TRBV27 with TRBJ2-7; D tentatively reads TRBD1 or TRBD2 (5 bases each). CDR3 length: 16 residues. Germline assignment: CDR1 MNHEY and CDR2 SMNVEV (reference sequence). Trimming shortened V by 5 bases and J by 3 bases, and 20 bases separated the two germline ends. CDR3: CASSPPVFGADYEQYF. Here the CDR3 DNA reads TGTGCCAGCAGTCCGCCTGTCTTCGGGGCCGACTACGAGCAGTACTTC.

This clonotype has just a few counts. The CDR3 protein is CASSSRTGTSGGINEQYF. Written as DNA, the CDR3 is TGTGCCAGCAGCTCGAGGACCGGGACTAGCGGGGGGATCAACGAGCAGTACTTC. This chain links TRBV11-2 with TRBJ2-7, with TRBD2 identical over 15 bases. Trimming cost V 4 bases and J 5 bases; bases outside gene matches: 12. The CDR3 has 18 amino acids. Germline V gene sequence: CDR1 SGHAT, CDR2 FQNNGV.

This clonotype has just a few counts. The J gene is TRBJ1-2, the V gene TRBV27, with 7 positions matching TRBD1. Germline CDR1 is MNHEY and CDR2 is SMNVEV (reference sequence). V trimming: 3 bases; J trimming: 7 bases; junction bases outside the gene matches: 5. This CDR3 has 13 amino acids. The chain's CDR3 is CASSFTGASGYTF. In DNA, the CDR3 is TGTGCCAGCAGTTTCACAGGGGCCTCTGGCTACACCTTC.

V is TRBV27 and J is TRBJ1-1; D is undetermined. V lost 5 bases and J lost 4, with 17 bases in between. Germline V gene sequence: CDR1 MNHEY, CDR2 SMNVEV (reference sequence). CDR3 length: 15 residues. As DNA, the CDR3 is TGTGCCAGCAGTCTCATGCCGGGTGGCGGCACTGAAGCTTTCTTT. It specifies CASSLMPGGGTEAFF.

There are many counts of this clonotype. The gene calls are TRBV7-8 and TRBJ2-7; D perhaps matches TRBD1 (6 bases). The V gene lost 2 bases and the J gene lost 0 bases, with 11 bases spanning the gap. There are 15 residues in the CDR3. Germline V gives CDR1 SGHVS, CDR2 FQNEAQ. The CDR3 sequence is CASSLFQGPSYEQYF. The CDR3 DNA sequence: TGTGCCAGCAGCTTATTCCAGGGGCCCTCCTACGAGCAGTACTTC.

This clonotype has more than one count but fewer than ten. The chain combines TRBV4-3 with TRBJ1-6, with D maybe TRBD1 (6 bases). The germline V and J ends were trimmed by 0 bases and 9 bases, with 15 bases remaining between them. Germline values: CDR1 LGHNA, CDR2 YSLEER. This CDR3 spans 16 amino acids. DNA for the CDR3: TGCGCCAGCAGCCAAGATGGTCAGGGGTCGAGTTCACCCCTCCACTTT. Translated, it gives CASSQDGQGSSSPLHF.

The DNA of the CDR3 is TGTGCCAGCAATAGGGAGGTCTCGGCGATGAACACTGAAGCTTTCTTT. This gives the protein CASNREVSAMNTEAFF. The genes are TRBV6-1 and TRBJ1-1; D gene unclear. There are 16 residues in the CDR3. The ends were cut back, 7 bases at V and 0 bases at J, with 18 bases in the middle. In germline, CDR1 is MNHNS, CDR2 SASEGT.

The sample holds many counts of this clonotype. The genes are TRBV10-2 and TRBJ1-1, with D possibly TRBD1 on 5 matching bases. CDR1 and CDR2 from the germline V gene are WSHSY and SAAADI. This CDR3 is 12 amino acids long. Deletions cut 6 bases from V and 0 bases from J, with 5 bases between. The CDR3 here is CASRDMNTEAFF. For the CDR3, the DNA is TGCGCCAGCAGGGACATGAACACTGAAGCTTTCTTT.

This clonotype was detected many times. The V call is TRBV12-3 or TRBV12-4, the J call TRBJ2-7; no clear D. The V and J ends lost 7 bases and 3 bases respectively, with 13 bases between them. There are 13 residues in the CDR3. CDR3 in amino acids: CASTSGLFYEQYF. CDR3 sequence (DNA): TGTGCCAGCACGTCGGGTCTGTTCTACGAGCAGTACTTC.

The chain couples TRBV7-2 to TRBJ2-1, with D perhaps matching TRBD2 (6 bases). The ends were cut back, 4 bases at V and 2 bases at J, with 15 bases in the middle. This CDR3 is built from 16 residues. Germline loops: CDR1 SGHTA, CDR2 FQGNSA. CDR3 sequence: CASSWRGANPYNEQFF. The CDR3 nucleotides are TGTGCCAGCAGCTGGAGGGGCGCCAACCCCTACAATGAGCAGTTCTTC.

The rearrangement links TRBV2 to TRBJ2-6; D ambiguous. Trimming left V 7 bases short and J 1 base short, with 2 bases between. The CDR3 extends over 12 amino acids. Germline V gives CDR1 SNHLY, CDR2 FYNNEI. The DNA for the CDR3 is TGTGCCAGCACTTCTGGGGCCAACGTCCTGACTTTC. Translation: CASTSGANVLTF.

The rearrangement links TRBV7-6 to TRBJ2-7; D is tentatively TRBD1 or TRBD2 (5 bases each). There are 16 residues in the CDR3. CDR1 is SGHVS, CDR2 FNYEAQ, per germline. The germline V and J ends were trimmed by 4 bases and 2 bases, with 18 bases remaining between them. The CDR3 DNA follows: TGTGCCAGCAGCTCAATTAAACCGGGACCCGCCTACGAGCAGTACTTC. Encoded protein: CASSSIKPGPAYEQYF.

The CDR3 loop is CASSSVGDHSYTF. The CDR3 region has the DNA TGTGCCAGCAGCTCCGTGGGTGATCACAGCTACACCTTC. The chain carries TRBV5-6 and TRBJ1-2; D unresolved. Germline V CDR1 and CDR2: SGHDT, YYEEEE. The V and J ends lost 3 bases and 9 bases respectively, with 15 bases between them. The CDR3 spans 13 residues.

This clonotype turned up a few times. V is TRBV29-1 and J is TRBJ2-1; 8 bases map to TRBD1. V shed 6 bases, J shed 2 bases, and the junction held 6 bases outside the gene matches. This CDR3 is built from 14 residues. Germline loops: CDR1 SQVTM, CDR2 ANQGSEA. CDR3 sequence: CSVVTGVTYNEQFF. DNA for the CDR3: TGCAGCGTGGTGACAGGGGTAACCTACAATGAGCAGTTCTTC.

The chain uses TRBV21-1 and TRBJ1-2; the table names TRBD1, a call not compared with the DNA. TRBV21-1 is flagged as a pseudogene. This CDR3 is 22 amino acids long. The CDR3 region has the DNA TGTGCCAGCAGCCCCAGCCCCATAGCTACCGGGACAGAGCCGATAATACGCTATGGCTACACCTTC. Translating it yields CASSPSPIATGTEPIIRYGYTF.

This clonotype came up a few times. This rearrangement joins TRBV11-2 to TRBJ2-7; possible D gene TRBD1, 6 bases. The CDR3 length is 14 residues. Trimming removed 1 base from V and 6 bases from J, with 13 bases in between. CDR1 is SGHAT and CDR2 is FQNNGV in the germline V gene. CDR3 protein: CASSLGRGRGEQYF. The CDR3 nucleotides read TGTGCCAGCAGCTTAGGCAGGGGACGAGGCGAGCAGTACTTC.

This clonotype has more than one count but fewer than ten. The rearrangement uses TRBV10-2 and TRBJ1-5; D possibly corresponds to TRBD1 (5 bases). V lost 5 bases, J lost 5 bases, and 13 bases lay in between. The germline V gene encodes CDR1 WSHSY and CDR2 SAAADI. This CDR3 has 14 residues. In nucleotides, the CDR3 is TGCGCCAGCAGTACGGGGGTGGGCGATCAGCCCCAGCATTTT. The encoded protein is CASSTGVGDQPQHF.

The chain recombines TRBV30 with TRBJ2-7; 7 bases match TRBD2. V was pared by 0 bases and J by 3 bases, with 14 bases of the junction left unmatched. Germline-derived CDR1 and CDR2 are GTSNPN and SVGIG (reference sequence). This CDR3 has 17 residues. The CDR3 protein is CAWSVASVGGSVYEQYF. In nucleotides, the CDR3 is TGTGCCTGGAGTGTAGCGAGTGTGGGCGGGAGCGTCTACGAGCAGTACTTC.

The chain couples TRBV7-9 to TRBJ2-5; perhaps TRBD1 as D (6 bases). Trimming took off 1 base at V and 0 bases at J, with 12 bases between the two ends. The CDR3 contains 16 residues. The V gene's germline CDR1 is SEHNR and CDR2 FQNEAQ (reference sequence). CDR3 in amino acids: CASSLGEWGHQETQYF. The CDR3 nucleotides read TGTGCCAGCAGCTTAGGGGAGTGGGGGCACCAAGAGACCCAGTACTTC.

Written as DNA, the CDR3 is TGTGCCAGCAGCGCCGGGACTCCTCCCGATACGCAGTATTTT. It translates to CASSAGTPPDTQYF. V is TRBV7-3 and J is TRBJ2-3, with a tentative D call TRBD2 (6 bases). The length of the CDR3 is 14 residues. CDR1 SGHTA and CDR2 FQGTGA come from the germline V gene. V dropped 5 bases and J dropped 6 bases, with 15 bases sitting between them.

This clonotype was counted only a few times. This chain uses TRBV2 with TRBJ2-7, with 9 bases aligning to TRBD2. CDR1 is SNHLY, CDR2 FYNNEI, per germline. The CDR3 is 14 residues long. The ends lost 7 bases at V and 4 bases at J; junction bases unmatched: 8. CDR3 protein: CASIPGTSSYEQYF. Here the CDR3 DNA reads TGTGCCAGCATACCCGGGACTAGCAGTTACGAGCAGTACTTC.

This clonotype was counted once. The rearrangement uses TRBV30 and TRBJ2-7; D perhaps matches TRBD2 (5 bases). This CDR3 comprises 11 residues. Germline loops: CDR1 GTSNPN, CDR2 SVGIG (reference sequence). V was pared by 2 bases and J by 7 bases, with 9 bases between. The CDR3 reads CAWSTEGEQYF. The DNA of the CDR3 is TGTGCCTGGAGTACTGAGGGTGAGCAGTACTTC.

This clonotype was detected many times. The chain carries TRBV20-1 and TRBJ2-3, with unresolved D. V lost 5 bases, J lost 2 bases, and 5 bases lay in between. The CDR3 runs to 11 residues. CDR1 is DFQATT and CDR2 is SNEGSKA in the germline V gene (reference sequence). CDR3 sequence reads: CSAHFTDTQYF. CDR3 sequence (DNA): TGCAGTGCTCATTTCACAGATACGCAGTATTTT.

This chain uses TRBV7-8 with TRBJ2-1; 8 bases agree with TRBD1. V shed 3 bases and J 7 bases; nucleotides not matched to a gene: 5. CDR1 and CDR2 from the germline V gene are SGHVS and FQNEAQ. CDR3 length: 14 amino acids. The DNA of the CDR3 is TGTGCCAGCAGCTTGAGACAGGGGCTAAATGAGCAGTTCTTC. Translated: CASSLRQGLNEQFF.

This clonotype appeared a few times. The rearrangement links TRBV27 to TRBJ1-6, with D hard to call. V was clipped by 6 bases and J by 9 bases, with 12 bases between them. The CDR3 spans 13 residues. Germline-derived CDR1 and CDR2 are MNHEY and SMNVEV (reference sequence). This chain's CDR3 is CASSFPSGSPLHF. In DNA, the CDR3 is TGTGCCAGCAGCTTCCCCTCGGGTTCACCCCTCCACTTT.

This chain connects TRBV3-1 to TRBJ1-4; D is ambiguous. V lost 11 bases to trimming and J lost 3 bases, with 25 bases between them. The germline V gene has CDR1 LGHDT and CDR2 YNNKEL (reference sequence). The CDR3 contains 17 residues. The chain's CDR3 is CASSKHFAGTANEKLFF. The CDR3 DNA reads TGTGCCTCCTCCAAGCATTTCGCGGGAACAGCTAATGAAAAACTGTTTTTT.